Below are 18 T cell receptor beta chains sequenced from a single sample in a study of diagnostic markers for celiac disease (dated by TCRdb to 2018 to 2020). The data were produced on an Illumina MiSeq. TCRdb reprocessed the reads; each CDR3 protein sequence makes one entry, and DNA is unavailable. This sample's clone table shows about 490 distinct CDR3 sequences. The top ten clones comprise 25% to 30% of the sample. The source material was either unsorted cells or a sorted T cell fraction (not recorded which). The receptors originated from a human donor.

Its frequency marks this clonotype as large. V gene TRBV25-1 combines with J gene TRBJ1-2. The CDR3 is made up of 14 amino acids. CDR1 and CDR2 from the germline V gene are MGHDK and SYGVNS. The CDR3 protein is CASSPIGTNYGYTF.

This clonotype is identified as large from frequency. The CDR3 loop is CSARDMKNTEAFF. The chain links TRBV20-1 to TRBJ1-1. Germline assignment: CDR1 DFQATT and CDR2 SNEGSKA (reference sequence). The CDR3 has 13 residues.

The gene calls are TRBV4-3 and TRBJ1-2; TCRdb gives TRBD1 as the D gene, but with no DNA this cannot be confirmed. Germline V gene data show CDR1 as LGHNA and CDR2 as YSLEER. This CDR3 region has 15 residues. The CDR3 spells CASSQDPTGARGYTF.

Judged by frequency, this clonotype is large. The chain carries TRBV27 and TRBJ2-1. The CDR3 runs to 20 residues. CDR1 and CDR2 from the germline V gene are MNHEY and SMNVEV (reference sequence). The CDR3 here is CASSFQGWIGRSSSYNEQFF.

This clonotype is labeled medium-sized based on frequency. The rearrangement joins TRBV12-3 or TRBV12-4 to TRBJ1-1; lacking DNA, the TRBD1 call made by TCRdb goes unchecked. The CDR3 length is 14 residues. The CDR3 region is CASSRQGFNTEAFF.

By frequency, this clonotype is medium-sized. The CDR3 is CASSLSRDYNEQFF. V and J are TRBV7-2 and TRBJ2-1. The CDR3 totals 14 residues. Germline V CDR1 and CDR2: SGHTA, FQGNSA.

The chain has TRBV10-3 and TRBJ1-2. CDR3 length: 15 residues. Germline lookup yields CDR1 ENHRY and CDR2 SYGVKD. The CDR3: CAISGGRESEYGYTF.

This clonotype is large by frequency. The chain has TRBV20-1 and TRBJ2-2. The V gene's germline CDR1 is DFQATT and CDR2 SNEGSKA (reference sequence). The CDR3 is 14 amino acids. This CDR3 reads CSARDIGVTGELFF.

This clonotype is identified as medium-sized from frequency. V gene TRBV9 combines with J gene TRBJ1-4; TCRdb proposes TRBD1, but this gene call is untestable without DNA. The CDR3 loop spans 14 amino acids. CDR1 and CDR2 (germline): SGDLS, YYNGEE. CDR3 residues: CASNRQGADEKLFF.

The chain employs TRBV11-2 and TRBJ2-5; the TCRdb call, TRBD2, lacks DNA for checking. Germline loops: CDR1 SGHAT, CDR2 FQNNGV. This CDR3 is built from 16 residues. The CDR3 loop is CASSLLAGGPGETQYF.

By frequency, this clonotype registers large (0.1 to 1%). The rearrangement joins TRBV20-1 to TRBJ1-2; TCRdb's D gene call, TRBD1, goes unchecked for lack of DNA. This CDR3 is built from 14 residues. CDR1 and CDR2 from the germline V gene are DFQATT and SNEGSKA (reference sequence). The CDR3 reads CSALRDTNGYGYTF.

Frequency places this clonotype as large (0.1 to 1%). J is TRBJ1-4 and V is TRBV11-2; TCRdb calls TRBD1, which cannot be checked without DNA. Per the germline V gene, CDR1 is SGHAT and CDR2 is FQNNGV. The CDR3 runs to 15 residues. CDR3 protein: CASSLDGGKMGKLFF.

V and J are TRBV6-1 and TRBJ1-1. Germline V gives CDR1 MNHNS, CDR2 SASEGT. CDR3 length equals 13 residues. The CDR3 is CASRDRKNTEAFF.

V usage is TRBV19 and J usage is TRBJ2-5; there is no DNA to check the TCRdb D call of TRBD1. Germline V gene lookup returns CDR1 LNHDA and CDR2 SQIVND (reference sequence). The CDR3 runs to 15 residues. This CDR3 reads CASSLTRTAQETQYF.

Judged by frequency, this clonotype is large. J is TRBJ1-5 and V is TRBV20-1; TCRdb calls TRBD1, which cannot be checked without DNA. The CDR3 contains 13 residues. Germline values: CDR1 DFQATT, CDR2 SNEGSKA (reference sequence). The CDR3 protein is CSASRGRNQPQHF.

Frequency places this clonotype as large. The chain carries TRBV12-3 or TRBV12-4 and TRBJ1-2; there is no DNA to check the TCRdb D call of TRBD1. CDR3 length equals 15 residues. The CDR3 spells CASTPMGDRVNGYTF.

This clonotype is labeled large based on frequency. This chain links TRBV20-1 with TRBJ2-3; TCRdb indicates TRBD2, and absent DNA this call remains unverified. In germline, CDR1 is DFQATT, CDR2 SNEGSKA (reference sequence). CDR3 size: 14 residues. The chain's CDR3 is CSRKGLAGADTQYF.

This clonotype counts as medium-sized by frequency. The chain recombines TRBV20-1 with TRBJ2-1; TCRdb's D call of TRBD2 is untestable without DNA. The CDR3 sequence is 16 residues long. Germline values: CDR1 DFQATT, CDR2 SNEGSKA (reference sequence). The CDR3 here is CSARDDASGIRDEQFF.